This TCR beta chain stems from a study of blood T cell repertoires in COVID-19. This clone has only one observation. Some clones are missing from TCRdb's copy, which holds only in-frame ones; the method was immunoSEQ multiplex PCR. The sample shows almost 80,000 clones, over 75% of them seen only once. Germline CDR1 and CDR2: LGHDT and YNNKEL (reference sequence). The CDR3 consists of 15 residues. Trimming stripped 3 bases from V and 6 bases from J, with 15 bases between. Specimen: peripheral blood. The chain joins TRBV3-1 (or the pseudogene TRBV3-2) to TRBJ2-1; no definite D call. This receptor was identified in a woman aged 80 or over with acute or convalescent COVID-19. The CDR3 here is CASSHGAQRGNEQFF. DNA of the CDR3: TGTGCCAGCAGCCACGGCGCCCAAAGAGGCAATGAGCAGTTCTTC.